These T cell receptor beta chains were read from a single sample in a study of identical twins. A single record per CDR3 protein comes from TCRdb applying MiXCR to the 5' RACE reads. The table includes some 590,000 distinct CDR3 sequences, over 8.5% detected once. This sample was also put to use in a study of yellow fever vaccine responses in identical twins.

Sequenced input: PBMCs. All receptors derive from a woman in her late teens or twenties in good health. Each CDR3 is given with its conserved first and last residue. D genes are given only for firm matches. A row's size may be missing; if present it is once, few, many or a size class.

>few|TRBJ1-1|TRBV12-3/TRBV12-4|NA
CASSLVVEIEAFF
TGTGCCAGCAGTTTGGTCGTGGAGATTGAAGCTTTCTTT
>many|TRBJ1-6|TRBV20-1|NA
CSAPDEKTDSYNSPLHF
TGCAGTGCTCCGGACGAAAAGACAGACTCCTATAATTCACCCCTCCACTTT
>many|TRBJ2-1|TRBV12-3/TRBV12-4|TRBD2
CASSLRLAGPYNEQFF
TGTGCCAGCAGTTTACGGCTAGCGGGGCCCTACAATGAGCAGTTCTTC
>few|TRBJ2-1|TRBV7-2|TRBD2
CASSWGSGTEQFF
TGTGCCAGCAGCTGGGGAAGCGGGACGGAGCAGTTCTTC
>many|TRBJ1-1|TRBV29-1|TRBD1
CSAQTGLGVTEAFF
TGCAGCGCCCAGACAGGGTTAGGGGTCACTGAAGCTTTCTTT
>many|TRBJ1-1|TRBV7-2|NA
CASSTRNSHEAFF
TGTGCCAGCAGCACTCGGAACTCCCATGAAGCTTTCTTT
>many|TRBJ2-4|TRBV20-1|TRBD2
CSARLAGGVKNIQYF
TGCAGTGCCCGTCTAGCGGGAGGTGTCAAAAACATTCAGTACTTC
>many|TRBJ2-1|TRBV5-1|TRBD2
CASSGKRREEQFF
TGCGCCAGCAGCGGGAAGCGGCGGGAGGAGCAGTTCTTC
>NA|TRBJ2-7|TRBV18|NA
CASSAGRKAAFEQYF
TGTGCCAGCTCCGCAGGGCGGAAGGCCGCCTTCGAGCAGTACTTC
>NA|TRBJ1-4|TRBV12-3/TRBV12-4|NA
CASSLGSSTNEKLFF
TGTGCCAGCAGTTTAGGAAGCTCAACTAATGAAAAACTGTTTTTT
>few|TRBJ2-1|TRBV7-2|NA
CASSLSQIYNEQFF
TGTGCCAGCAGCTTAAGCCAAATATACAATGAGCAGTTCTTC
>NA|TRBJ2-1|TRBV7-7|TRBD2
CASSSPGTSRGNEQFF
TGTGCTAGCAGCTCGCCCGGGACTAGCAGGGGTAATGAGCAGTTCTTC
>NA|TRBJ2-5|TRBV20-1|TRBD2
CSALGLAGEETQYF
TGCAGTGCTCTGGGACTAGCGGGAGAAGAGACCCAGTACTTC
>few|TRBJ2-7|TRBV19|NA
CASSYGGGDPSYEQYF
TGTGCCAGTAGTTACGGGGGCGGGGACCCCTCCTACGAGCAGTACTTC
>NA|TRBJ2-7|TRBV27|TRBD2
CASLVSGGSNEQYF
TGTGCCAGTCTGGTGAGTGGCGGGAGCAACGAGCAGTACTTC
>few|TRBJ2-1|TRBV20-1|TRBD2
CSAKIPREVTNEQFF
TGCAGTGCCAAGATCCCCCGGGAGGTGACGAATGAGCAGTTCTTC
>many|TRBJ2-1|TRBV7-9|TRBD1
CASSDRDRGGNEQFF
TGTGCCAGCAGCGACCGGGACAGGGGGGGAAATGAGCAGTTCTTC
>many|TRBJ2-7|TRBV4-2|TRBD2
CASSQEPSGGLYEQYF
TGTGCCAGCAGCCAAGAACCCAGCGGGGGGCTCTACGAGCAGTACTTC
>NA|TRBJ2-5|TRBV12-3/TRBV12-4|NA
CASSGTSAYQETQYF
TGTGCCAGCAGTGGGACAAGCGCGTATCAAGAGACCCAGTACTTC
>many|TRBJ1-1|TRBV7-9|NA
CASSSPTGLNTEAFF
TGTGCCAGCAGCTCGCCGACAGGTTTGAACACTGAAGCTTTCTTT
>NA|TRBJ2-2|TRBV6-2/TRBV6-3|NA
CASRRPGFNGELFF
TGTGCCAGCAGGCGACCCGGTTTTAACGGGGAGCTGTTTTTT
>few|TRBJ1-2|TRBV5-1|NA
CASSSGNNYGYTF
TGCGCCAGCAGCTCCGGGAATAACTATGGCTACACCTTC
>few|TRBJ2-7|TRBV6-2/TRBV6-3|TRBD2
CASREGLAGVFEQYF
TGTGCCAGCCGCGAAGGACTAGCGGGAGTTTTCGAGCAGTACTTC
>NA|TRBJ1-1|TRBV6-2/TRBV6-3|NA
CASSYEGDTEAFF
TGTGCCAGCAGCTACGAAGGGGACACTGAAGCTTTCTTT
>NA|TRBJ2-1|TRBV7-8|TRBD1
CASSLGTGITHEQFF
TGTGCCAGCAGCCTCGGGACAGGGATAACCCATGAGCAGTTCTTC
>few|TRBJ2-1|TRBV20-1|NA
CSASASGRTYNEQFF
TGCAGTGCTAGTGCCAGCGGCAGGACCTACAATGAGCAGTTCTTC
>few|TRBJ1-1|TRBV2|NA
CASKETGPNTEAFF
TGTGCCAGCAAGGAAACAGGACCGAACACTGAAGCTTTCTTT
>few|TRBJ1-6|TRBV4-2|NA
CASSQEENSALSDSPLHF
TGTGCCAGCAGCCAAGAGGAAAATTCTGCCCTCTCGGATTCACCCCTCCACTTT
>few|TRBJ2-7|TRBV7-9|TRBD1
CASNSRTGDETNF
TGTGCCAGCAACTCCCGGACAGGGGATGAAACGAACTTC
>NA|TRBJ1-6|TRBV7-8|NA
CASSFVGVDSPLHF
TGTGCCAGCAGCTTCGTTGGGGTGGACTCACCCCTCCACTTT
>NA|TRBJ2-6|TRBV6-1|NA
CASSASGSGANVLTF
TGTGCCAGCAGTGCGTCGGGTTCTGGGGCCAACGTCCTGACTTTC
>NA|TRBJ2-1|TRBV20-1|TRBD2
CSADPGLAGEGEQFF
TGCAGTGCTGACCCTGGACTAGCCGGAGAGGGTGAGCAGTTCTTC
>few|TRBJ2-1|TRBV6-2/TRBV6-3|NA
CASSSLRREMGDEQFF
TGTGCCAGCAGTAGTCTTCGTCGGGAGATGGGAGATGAGCAGTTCTTC
>many|TRBJ2-7|TRBV14|NA
CASSPLSSPRNYEQYF
TGTGCCAGCAGCCCCCTGTCCAGTCCCCGCAACTACGAGCAGTACTTC
>few|TRBJ2-3|TRBV24-1|NA
CATSEYRSSTDTQYF
TGTGCCACCAGTGAGTACAGGTCTAGCACAGATACGCAGTATTTT
>many|TRBJ2-1|TRBV5-1|NA
CASSSQGPGYNEQFF
TGCGCCAGCAGCTCTCAGGGTCCAGGCTACAATGAGCAGTTCTTC
>many|TRBJ2-7|TRBV12-3/TRBV12-4|NA
CASSMTREPTHEQYF
TGTGCCAGCAGTATGACTAGGGAGCCAACCCACGAGCAGTACTTC
>NA|TRBJ1-3|TRBV28|NA
CASSPRPSDSGNTIYF
TGTGCCAGCAGCCCCAGGCCGAGTGACTCTGGAAACACCATATATTTT
>many|TRBJ2-5|TRBV7-2|NA
CASSLDTGTQYF
TGTGCCAGCAGCTTAGACACCGGGACCCAGTACTTC
>many|TRBJ2-2|TRBV4-2|NA
CASSQVSQGGTGELFF
TGTGCCAGCAGCCAAGTGTCCCAGGGCGGAACCGGGGAGCTGTTTTTT
>many|TRBJ2-1|TRBV29-1|NA
CSSPGYNEQFF
TGCAGTTCTCCAGGGTACAATGAGCAGTTCTTC
>NA|TRBJ2-5|TRBV28|NA
CASTTTGQETQYF
TGTGCCAGCACTACCACAGGGCAAGAGACCCAGTACTTC
>few|TRBJ2-7|TRBV11-2|NA
CASSFSRPVGYEQYF
TGTGCCAGCAGCTTCTCCCGCCCGGTAGGCTACGAGCAGTACTTC
>NA|TRBJ2-2|TRBV12-3/TRBV12-4|TRBD1
CASSPGTGYGGELFF
TGTGCCAGCAGCCCCGGGACAGGGTACGGCGGGGAGCTGTTTTTT
>few|TRBJ2-7|TRBV4-3|TRBD1
CASSPRDRAGYEQYF
TGCGCCAGCAGCCCGCGGGACAGGGCGGGGTACGAGCAGTACTTC
>NA|TRBJ1-4|TRBV28|TRBD1
CASRTGTGVEKLFF
TGTGCCAGCAGGACCGGGACAGGGGTTGAAAAACTGTTTTTT
>NA|TRBJ2-3|TRBV11-2|TRBD2
CASSVSIAGVGSPDTQYF
TGTGCCAGCAGCGTCAGCATAGCGGGAGTGGGAAGCCCAGATACGCAGTATTTT
>few|TRBJ2-4|TRBV19|NA
CASSPTAIAKNIQYF
TGTGCCAGTAGTCCGACGGCCATAGCCAAAAACATTCAGTACTTC
>NA|TRBJ2-1|TRBV12-5|NA
CASGLLLDNEQFF
TGTGCTAGTGGTTTGCTCCTTGATAATGAGCAGTTCTTC
>NA|TRBJ2-5|TRBV29-1|TRBD2
CSVELQREVQETQYF
TGCAGCGTTGAATTACAGCGGGAGGTCCAAGAGACCCAGTACTTC
>many|TRBJ2-7|TRBV5-1|TRBD1
CASSVPGGYEQYF
TGCGCCAGCAGTGTTCCAGGGGGCTACGAGCAGTACTTC
>many|TRBJ1-1|TRBV6-5|NA
CASSWTGTLGTEAFF
TGTGCCAGCAGTTGGACCGGGACATTGGGAACTGAAGCTTTCTTT
>few|TRBJ2-5|TRBV10-3|NA
CADPGTETQYF
TGTGCCGACCCAGGGACGGAGACCCAGTACTTC
>NA|TRBJ2-3|TRBV20-1|TRBD2
CSARLAGGHSTDTQYF
TGCAGTGCTAGACTAGCGGGGGGTCATAGCACAGATACGCAGTATTTT
>many|TRBJ2-1|TRBV12-3/TRBV12-4|TRBD2
CASSGLADYNEQFF
TGTGCCAGCAGTGGACTAGCGGACTACAATGAGCAGTTCTTC
>large|TRBJ2-3|TRBV27|NA
CASRGPLGLDTQYF
TGTGCCAGCCGTGGGCCCCTTGGGCTAGATACGCAGTATTTT
>few|TRBJ1-2|TRBV28|NA
CASSPPDRPYGYTF
TGTGCCAGCAGTCCACCAGACAGGCCCTATGGCTACACCTTC